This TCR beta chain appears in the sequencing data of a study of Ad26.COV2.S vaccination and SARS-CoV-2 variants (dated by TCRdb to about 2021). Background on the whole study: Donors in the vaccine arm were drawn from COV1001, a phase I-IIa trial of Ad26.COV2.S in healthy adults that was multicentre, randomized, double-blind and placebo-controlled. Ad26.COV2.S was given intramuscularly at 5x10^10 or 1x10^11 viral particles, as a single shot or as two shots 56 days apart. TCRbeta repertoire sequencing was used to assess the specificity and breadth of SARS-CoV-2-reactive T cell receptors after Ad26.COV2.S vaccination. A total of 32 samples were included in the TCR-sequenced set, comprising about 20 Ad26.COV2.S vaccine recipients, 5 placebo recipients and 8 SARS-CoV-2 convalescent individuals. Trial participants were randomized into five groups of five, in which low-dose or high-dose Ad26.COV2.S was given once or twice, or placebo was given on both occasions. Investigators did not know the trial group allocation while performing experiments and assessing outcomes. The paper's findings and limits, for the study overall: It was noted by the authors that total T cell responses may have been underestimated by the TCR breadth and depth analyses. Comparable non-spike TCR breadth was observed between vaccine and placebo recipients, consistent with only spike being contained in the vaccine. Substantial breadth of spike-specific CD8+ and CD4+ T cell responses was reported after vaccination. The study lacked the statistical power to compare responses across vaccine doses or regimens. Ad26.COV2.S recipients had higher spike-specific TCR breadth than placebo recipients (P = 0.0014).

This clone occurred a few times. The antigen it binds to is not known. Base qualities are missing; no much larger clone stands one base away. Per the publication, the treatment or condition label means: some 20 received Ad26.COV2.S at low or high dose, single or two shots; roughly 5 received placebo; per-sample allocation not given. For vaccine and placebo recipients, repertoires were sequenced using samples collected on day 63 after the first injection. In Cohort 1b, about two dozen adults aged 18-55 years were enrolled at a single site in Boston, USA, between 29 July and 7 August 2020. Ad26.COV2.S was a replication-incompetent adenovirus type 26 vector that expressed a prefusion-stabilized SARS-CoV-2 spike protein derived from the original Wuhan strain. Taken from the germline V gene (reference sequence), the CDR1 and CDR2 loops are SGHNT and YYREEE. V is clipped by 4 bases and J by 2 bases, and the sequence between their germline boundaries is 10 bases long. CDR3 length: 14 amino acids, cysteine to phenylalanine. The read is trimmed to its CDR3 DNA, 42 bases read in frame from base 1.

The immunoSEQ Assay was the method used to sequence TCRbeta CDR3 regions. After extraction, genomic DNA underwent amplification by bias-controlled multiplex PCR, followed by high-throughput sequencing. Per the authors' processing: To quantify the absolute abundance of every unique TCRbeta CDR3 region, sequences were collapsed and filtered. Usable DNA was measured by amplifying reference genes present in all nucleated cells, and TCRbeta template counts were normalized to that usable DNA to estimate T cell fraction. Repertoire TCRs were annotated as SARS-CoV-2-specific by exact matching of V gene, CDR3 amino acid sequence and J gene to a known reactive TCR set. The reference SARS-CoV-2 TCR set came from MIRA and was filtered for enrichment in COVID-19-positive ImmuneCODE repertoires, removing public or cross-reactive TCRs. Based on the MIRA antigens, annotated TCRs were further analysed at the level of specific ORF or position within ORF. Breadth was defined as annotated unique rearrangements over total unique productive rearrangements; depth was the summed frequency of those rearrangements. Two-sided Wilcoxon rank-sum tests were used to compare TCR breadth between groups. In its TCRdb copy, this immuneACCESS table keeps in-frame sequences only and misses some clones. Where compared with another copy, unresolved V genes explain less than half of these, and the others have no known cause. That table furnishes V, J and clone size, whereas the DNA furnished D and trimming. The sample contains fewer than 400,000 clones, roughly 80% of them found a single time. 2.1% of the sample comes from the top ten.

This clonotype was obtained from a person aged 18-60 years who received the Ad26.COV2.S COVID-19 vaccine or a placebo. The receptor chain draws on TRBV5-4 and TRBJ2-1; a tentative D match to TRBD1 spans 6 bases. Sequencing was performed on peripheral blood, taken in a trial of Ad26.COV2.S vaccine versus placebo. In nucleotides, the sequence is TGTGCCAGCAGCCCGGACAGCGCCTACAATGAGCAGTTCTTC. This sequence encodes CASSPDSAYNEQFF.